This TCR beta chain was recorded in a study of CD8+CD57+ T cells in acquired aplastic anemia. Across the whole study: On average, sorted CD4+ and CD8+ cells gave about 3.1 ug of DNA. General study results and limits: Patients had about 31 CD8+ CDR3 sequences in common with controls (the shared set).

All patients picked for sequencing had shown, by flow cytometry, an expansion of CD8+CD57+ cells. Diagnosis of severe acquired aplastic anemia applied to all patients. The blood sampling took place in patients who had so far received no therapy. Genomic DNA, the template, was used for profiling of the TCR beta VDJ and CDR3. TCRdb ran MiXCR on the reads and lists one entry per CDR3 protein. The sample lists over 150,000 distinct CDR3 sequences, around 75% occurring once. On this clonotype: Its specificity is not known.

The CDR3 runs 15 residues. Germline V gene lookup returns CDR1 DFQATT and CDR2 SNEGSKA (reference sequence). After removal of 1 base from V and 4 bases from J, the junction contained 10 bases not matched to a gene. The V call is TRBV20-1, the J call TRBJ2-7; 7 positions agree with TRBD2. The source is a human donor with aplastic anemia. Sequences were obtained from sorted CD4+, CD8+, or CD8+CD57+ T cells (not recorded which) from PBMCs. CDR3: CSARALAGDVYEQYF. The CDR3 nucleotides read TGCAGTGCTAGAGCCTTGGCGGGAGACGTATACGAGCAGTACTTC.